The next 23 T cell receptor beta chains were all read from a single sample in a study of T cell repertoires in cytomegalovirus infection. Their antigen targets remain unknown. TCRdb itself ran the reads through MiXCR, one entry per CDR3 protein. The sample consists of about 110,000 distinct CDR3 sequences, 25% to 30% of them appearing once. The source material was CD8+ T cells from cultured PBMCs, sampled from culture after CMV antigen stimulation. Source of these receptors: a human donor in good health (CMV status not recorded). Some clones in this sample may be carry-over from other donors' samples.

A word on this clonotype: An end of the junction differs from the germline gene, which may be a read error. The genes are TRBV5-5 and TRBJ2-7; D gene uncertain. Germline V gives CDR1 SGHKS, CDR2 YYEKEE (reference sequence). The CDR3 loop spans 11 amino acids. The CDR3 coding sequence is TGTGCCAGCAGCGCGACCTACGACCAGTACTTC. Residues: CASSATYDQYF.

The genes are TRBV2 and TRBJ2-7, with TRBD1 as a possible D gene (5 bases). V was pared by 1 base and J by 0 bases, with 13 bases between. Germline V gene lookup returns CDR1 SNHLY and CDR2 FYNNEI. This CDR3 contains 16 residues. The chain's CDR3 is CASSEGSQGYSYEQYF. In DNA form, the CDR3 reads TGTGCCAGCAGTGAAGGGTCCCAGGGTTACTCCTACGAGCAGTACTTC.

Of note for this clonotype: A read error may be the cause here, since a much bigger clone is one base away. This CDR3 is CASSQGISGQETQYF. As DNA, the CDR3 is TGTGCCAGCAGCCAAGGGATTAGCGGACAAGAGACCCAGTACTTC. This chain links TRBV3-1 with TRBJ2-5; tentative D call: TRBD2 (6 bases). V lost 1 base and J 2 bases, leaving 11 bases between the germline ends. CDR1 and CDR2 from the germline V gene are LGHDT and YNNKEL (reference sequence). The CDR3 is 15 amino acids.

This clonotype has a handful of counts. This chain joins TRBV4-1 and TRBJ1-1; TRBD1 is a possible D gene (6 bases). The CDR3 length is 15 residues. Germline CDR1 MGHRA, CDR2 YSYEKL. V dropped 3 bases and J dropped 8 bases, with 19 bases sitting between them. CDR3 sequence: CASSQLEQGQAEAFF. The CDR3 DNA reads TGCGCCAGCAGCCAGTTGGAGCAGGGACAAGCCGAAGCTTTCTTT.

This clonotype appeared a few times. The chain combines TRBV27 with TRBJ1-1; weak D call: TRBD1 (6 bases). CDR3 size: 13 residues. Germline V gene sequence: CDR1 MNHEY, CDR2 SMNVEV (reference sequence). The V gene lost 6 bases and the J gene lost 7 bases, with 15 bases spanning the gap. CDR3 residues: CASRNAGAGEAFF. The CDR3 region has the DNA TGTGCCAGCAGGAACGCAGGGGCGGGTGAAGCTTTCTTT.

The chain joins TRBV20-1 to TRBJ1-2, with TRBD1 identical over 7 bases. This CDR3 is built from 15 residues. Germline V lookup: CDR1 DFQATT, CDR2 SNEGSKA (reference sequence). Germline trimming cut 0 bases from V and 2 bases from J; bases unmatched to any gene: 6. CDR3 nucleotides: TGCAGTGCTAGAGATCCGACAGGGTCGAACTATGGCTACACCTTC. Translated: CSARDPTGSNYGYTF.

The chain links TRBV3-1 to TRBJ1-1; 9 nucleotides line up with TRBD1. The V gene end was trimmed by 1 base and the J gene end by 5 bases; junction bases not matched to a gene: 14. Germline loops: CDR1 LGHDT, CDR2 YNNKEL (reference sequence). The CDR3 has 18 residues. CDR3 in amino acids: CASSQVFRTGARGTEAFF. The CDR3, as DNA: TGTGCCAGCAGCCAAGTATTTCGGACAGGGGCCAGGGGGACTGAAGCTTTCTTT.

This clonotype has just a few counts. The rearrangement links TRBV20-1 to TRBJ2-5, with D maybe TRBD2 (5 bases). From germline, CDR1 is DFQATT and CDR2 SNEGSKA (reference sequence). The CDR3 sequence is 14 residues long. The V end lost 1 base, the J end lost 2 bases, and 11 bases lay between the germline ends. As DNA, the CDR3 is TGCAGTGCTAGAGGGGAGCAGGATCAAGAGACCCAGTACTTC. Amino acids: CSARGEQDQETQYF.

V is TRBV19 and J is TRBJ2-2; TRBD1 matches 10 bases. The CDR3 has 18 amino acids. Germline V gives CDR1 LNHDA, CDR2 SQIVND (reference sequence). With V trimmed by 4 bases and J by 2 bases, 10 bases remained unmatched. CDR3 nucleotide sequence: TGTGCCAGTAGTACCTTCCACCGGGACAGGGGAAACACCGGGGAGCTGTTTTTT. Residues: CASSTFHRDRGNTGELFF.

V usage is TRBV27 and J usage is TRBJ2-1; D uncertain. There are 12 residues in the CDR3. CDR1 MNHEY and CDR2 SMNVEV come from the germline V gene (reference sequence). V shed 5 bases and J shed 5 bases, with 7 bases lying between them. The CDR3 sequence: CASSPRDNEQFF. The CDR3 DNA reads TGTGCCAGCAGTCCCCGGGACAATGAGCAGTTCTTC.

This clonotype was observed a handful of times. This rearrangement joins TRBV12-3 or TRBV12-4 to TRBJ2-1; D is unclear. There are 12 residues in the CDR3. Trimming shortened V by 8 bases and J by 1 base, and 6 bases separated the two germline ends. The CDR3 spells CASAVSYNEQFF. The CDR3 nucleotides read TGTGCCAGCGCGGTATCCTACAATGAGCAGTTCTTC.

V is TRBV19 and J is TRBJ2-1, with 10 nucleotides matching TRBD2. This CDR3 has 15 amino acids. CDR1 LNHDA and CDR2 SQIVND come from the germline V gene (reference sequence). The trim removed 7 bases at V and 12 bases at J, leaving 15 bases unmatched. The DNA for the CDR3 is TGTGCCAGTACCCCAGTAGCGGGGGGCCAGATTGGGCAGTTCTTC. Its protein product is CASTPVAGGQIGQFF.

There are many counts of this clonotype. This chain connects TRBV10-3 to TRBJ1-5; D possibly corresponds to TRBD1 (5 bases). Germline V CDR1 and CDR2: ENHRY, SYGVKD. V was pared by 2 bases and J by 0 bases, with 11 bases between. The CDR3 loop spans 16 amino acids. CDR3 in DNA: TGTGCCATCAGTGAGGCAGGACAAGCTAGCAATCAGCCCCAGCATTTT. Translating it yields CAISEAGQASNQPQHF.

This clonotype was counted only a few times. This chain uses TRBV27 with TRBJ2-3; the D gene is possibly TRBD2 (6 bases). CDR1 and CDR2 (germline): MNHEY, SMNVEV (reference sequence). V lost 3 bases, J lost 6 bases, and 16 bases lay in between. This CDR3 spans 15 amino acids. The CDR3 region is CASSFGKAAGDTQYF. Here the CDR3 DNA reads TGTGCCAGCAGTTTCGGTAAAGCGGCGGGGGATACGCAGTATTTT.

The J gene is TRBJ1-2, the V gene TRBV11-2; 7 positions match TRBD1. The length of the CDR3 is 14 residues. From germline, CDR1 is SGHAT and CDR2 FQNNGV. V lost 7 bases to trimming and J lost 5 bases; unmatched junction nucleotides: 10. The CDR3 DNA follows: TGTGCCAGCACCTTGGGACAGATGACGTATGGCTACACCTTC. It is translated as CASTLGQMTYGYTF.

This clonotype was recorded a few times. The CDR3, as DNA: TGTGCCAGCAGCCAGGGGACAGGGCCCACTGAAGCTTTCTTT. It codes for CASSQGTGPTEAFF. This rearrangement joins TRBV7-8 to TRBJ1-1, with TRBD1 identical over 9 bases. In germline, CDR1 is SGHVS, CDR2 FQNEAQ. With 5 bases clipped from V and 4 bases from J, the junction kept 5 bases outside the gene matches. The CDR3 runs 14 residues.

This chain uses TRBV28 with TRBJ1-1, with no clear D. Trimming removed 7 bases at V and 10 bases at J, with 25 bases between. CDR1 is MDHEN, CDR2 SYDVKM, per germline. The CDR3 spans 15 residues. For the CDR3, the DNA is TGTGCCAGCAACTTACTAAACCGGGGTCCCGACGGAGCTTTCTTT. It is translated as CASNLLNRGPDGAFF.

V is TRBV30 and J is TRBJ2-6; D ambiguous. Germline V gene sequence: CDR1 GTSNPN, CDR2 SVGIG (reference sequence). Trimming left V 2 bases short and J 0 bases short, with 11 bases between. The CDR3 totals 16 residues. CDR3 residues: CAWSLGPLSGANVLTF. CDR3 DNA sequence: TGTGCCTGGAGTCTCGGACCCCTCTCTGGGGCCAACGTCCTGACTTTC. The full variable domain, completed using reference TRBV30 and TRBJ2-6, is SQTIHQWPATLVQPVGSPLSLECTVEGTSNPNLYWYRQAAGRGLQLLFYSVGIGQISSEVPQNLSASRPQDRQFILSSKKLLLSDSGFYLCAWSLGPLSGANVLTFGAGSRLTVL.

This chain joins TRBV4-1 and TRBJ2-5, with 13 nucleotides matching TRBD2. The V gene's germline CDR1 is MGHRA and CDR2 YSYEKL. V was clipped by 0 bases and J by 2 bases; unmatched bases: 3. This CDR3 contains 17 residues. This chain's CDR3 is CASSQDGLAGDQETQYF. The CDR3, as DNA: TGCGCCAGCAGCCAAGATGGACTAGCGGGAGATCAAGAGACCCAGTACTTC.

This chain joins TRBV5-6 and TRBJ2-1; D is unclear. V lost 3 bases and J 8 bases, leaving 15 bases between the germline ends. This CDR3 comprises 14 residues. Germline lookup yields CDR1 SGHDT and CDR2 YYEEEE. CDR3 loop: CASSSSISYDEQFF. The CDR3 DNA sequence: TGTGCCAGCAGCTCATCCATTAGTTACGATGAGCAGTTCTTC. The whole variable domain, filled in from reference TRBV5-6 and TRBJ2-1, reads DAGVTQSPTHLIKTRGQQVTLRCSPKSGHDTVSWYQQALGQGPQFIFQYYEEEERQRGNFPDRFSGHQFPNYSSELNVNALLLGDSALYLCASSSSISYDEQFFGPGTRLTVL.

The chain links TRBV5-6 to TRBJ2-1; 11 bases are a match to TRBD2. The germline CDR1 and CDR2 sequences are SGHDT and YYEEEE. This CDR3 has 15 amino acids. With 0 bases clipped from V and 4 bases from J, the junction kept 0 bases outside the gene matches. CDR3 residues: CASSLGLAGYNEQFF. DNA for the CDR3: TGTGCCAGCAGCTTGGGACTAGCGGGGTACAATGAGCAGTTCTTC.

This clonotype showed up just a few times. This chain joins TRBV12-3 or TRBV12-4 and TRBJ1-2, with TRBD1 as a possible D gene (5 bases). V lost 5 bases and J lost 5, with 15 bases in between. The CDR3 totals 14 residues. Here the CDR3 reads CASSDGGTSYGYTF. CDR3 DNA: TGTGCCAGCAGTGATGGCGGGACGTCGTATGGCTACACCTTC.

This chain links TRBV2 with TRBJ2-3; D is perhaps TRBD1 or TRBD2 (5 bases each). The V and J ends lost 3 bases and 3 bases respectively, with 10 bases between them. Germline CDR1 and CDR2: SNHLY and FYNNEI. The CDR3 is 14 residues long. CDR3 nucleotide sequence: TGTGCCAGCAGTGATTCGAGGGGAACAGATACGCAGTATTTT. As protein: CASSDSRGTDTQYF.